This TCR beta chain derives from a study of blood T cell repertoires in COVID-19. Study-wide background: PBMCs, B-cell-depleted T cells, or T cells provided the cDNA or gDNA that made up the material.

TCRdb's copy holds only in-frame clones and misses some; the assay was immunoSEQ multiplex PCR. The top ten clones hold more than 6% of a sample with around 150,000 clones, less than 85% of them seen once. Trimming removed 4 bases from V and 4 bases from J; junction bases left unmatched: 10. Germline-derived CDR1 and CDR2 are MNHEY and SVGAGI. The CDR3 covers 16 residues. Sequencing was done on a sample of peripheral blood. This sequence originates from a woman between 40 and 50 years old with COVID-19, enrolled during active disease. The chain recombines TRBV6-5 with TRBJ2-5, with TRBD1 identical over 9 bases. The CDR3 DNA is TGTGCCAGCAGTTCGCGGACAGGGGCAGTTATAGAGACCCAGTACTTC. Translated, it gives CASSSRTGAVIETQYF.